This entry concerns a single T cell receptor (beta chain). This sample stems from a study of cytomegalovirus exposure and HLA in healthy donors. The assay was immunoSEQ multiplex PCR, and TCRdb's table has in-frame clones only and misses some. The sample includes 110,000 or so clones, 86% of them seen just once. The clonotype was recovered from a man between 18 and 35 years old in good health and CMV-seronegative. Sample: PBMCs.

This chain's CDR3 is CASSPNSGRANEQFF. The DNA for the CDR3 is TGCGCCAGCAGCCCGAATAGCGGGAGGGCCAATGAGCAGTTCTTC. The chain uses TRBV5-1 and TRBJ2-1; TRBD2 agrees at 11 bases. This CDR3 contains 15 residues. The V segment lost 4 bases and the J segment 6 bases; nucleotides outside the gene matches: 6. Germline V gene lookup returns CDR1 SGHRS and CDR2 YFSETQ.